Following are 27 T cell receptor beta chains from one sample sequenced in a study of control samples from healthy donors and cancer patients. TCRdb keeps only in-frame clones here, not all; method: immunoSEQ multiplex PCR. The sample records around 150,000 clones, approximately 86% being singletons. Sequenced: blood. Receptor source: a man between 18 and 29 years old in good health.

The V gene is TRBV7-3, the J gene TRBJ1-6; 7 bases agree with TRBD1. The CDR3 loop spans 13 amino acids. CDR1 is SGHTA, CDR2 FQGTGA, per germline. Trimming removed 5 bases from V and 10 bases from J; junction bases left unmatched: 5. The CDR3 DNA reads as TGTGCCAGCAGCCCTGAACAGGGGTCACCCCTCCACTTT. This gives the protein CASSPEQGSPLHF.

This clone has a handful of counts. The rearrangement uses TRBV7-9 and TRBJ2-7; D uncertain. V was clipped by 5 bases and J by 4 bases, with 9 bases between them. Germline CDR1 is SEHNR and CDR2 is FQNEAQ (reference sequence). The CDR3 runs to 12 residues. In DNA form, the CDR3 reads TGTGCCAGCAGCACTTTAAGTTACGAGCAGTACTTC. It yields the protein CASSTLSYEQYF. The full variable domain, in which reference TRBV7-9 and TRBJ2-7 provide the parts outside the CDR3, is DTGVSQNPRHKITKRGQNVTFRCDPISEHNRLYWYRQTLGQGPEFLTYFQNEAQLEKSRLLSDRFSAERPKGSFSTLEIQRTEQGDSAMYLCASSTLSYEQYFGPGTRLTVT.

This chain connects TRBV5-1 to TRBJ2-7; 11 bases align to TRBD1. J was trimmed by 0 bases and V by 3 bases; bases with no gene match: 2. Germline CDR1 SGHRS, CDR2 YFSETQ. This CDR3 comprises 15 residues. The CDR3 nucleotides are TGCGCCAGCAGCTACGGGACAGGGGGCTCCTACGAGCAGTACTTC. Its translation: CASSYGTGGSYEQYF. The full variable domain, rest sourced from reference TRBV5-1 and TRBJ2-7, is KAGVTQTPRYLIKTRGQQVTLSCSPISGHRSVSWYQQTPGQGLQFLFEYFSETQRNKGNFPGRFSGRQFSNSRSEMNVSTLELGDSALYLCASSYGTGGSYEQYFGPGTRLTVT.

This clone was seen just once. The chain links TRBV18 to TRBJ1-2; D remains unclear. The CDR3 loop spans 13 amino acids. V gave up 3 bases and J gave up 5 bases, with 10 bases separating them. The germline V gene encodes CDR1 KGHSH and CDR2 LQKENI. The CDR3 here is CASSPGLKYGYTF. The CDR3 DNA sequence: TGTGCCAGCTCACCCGGACTGAAATATGGCTACACCTTC. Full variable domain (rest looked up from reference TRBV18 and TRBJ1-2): NAGVMQNPRHLVRRRGQEARLRCSPMKGHSHVYWYRQLPEEGLKFMVYLQKENIIDESGMPKERFSAEFPKEGPSILRIQQVVRGDSAAYFCASSPGLKYGYTFGSGTRLTVV.

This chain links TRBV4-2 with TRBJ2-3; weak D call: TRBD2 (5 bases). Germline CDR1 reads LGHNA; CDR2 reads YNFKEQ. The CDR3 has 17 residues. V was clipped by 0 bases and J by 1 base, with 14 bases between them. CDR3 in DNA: TGTGCCAGCAGCCAAGATACGACCCGGGGAGGCACAGATACGCAGTATTTT. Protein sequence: CASSQDTTRGGTDTQYF.

The CDR3 sequence is CASSPRRDAAYNEQFF. The CDR3 DNA sequence: TGTGCCAGCAGCCCCCGCCGGGACGCAGCCTACAATGAGCAGTTCTTC. V is TRBV3-1 (or the pseudogene TRBV3-2) and J is TRBJ2-1, with D perhaps TRBD1 or TRBD2 (5 bases each). The CDR3 is made up of 16 amino acids. Germline V gene lookup returns CDR1 LGHDT and CDR2 YNNKEL (reference sequence). The germline V and J ends were trimmed by 4 bases and 2 bases, with 15 bases remaining between them.

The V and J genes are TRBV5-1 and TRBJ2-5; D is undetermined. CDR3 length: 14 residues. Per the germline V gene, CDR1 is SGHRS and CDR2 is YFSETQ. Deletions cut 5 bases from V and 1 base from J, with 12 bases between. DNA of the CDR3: TGCGCCAGCAGAGTCGACCATTTCCAAGAGACCCAGTACTTC. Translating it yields CASRVDHFQETQYF.

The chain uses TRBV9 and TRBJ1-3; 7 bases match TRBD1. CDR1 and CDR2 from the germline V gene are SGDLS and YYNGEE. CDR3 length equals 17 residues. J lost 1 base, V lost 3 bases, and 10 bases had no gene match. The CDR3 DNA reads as TGTGCCAGCAGCGCTATTCGACAGGGCTCTTCTGGAAACACCATATATTTT. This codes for CASSAIRQGSSGNTIYF.

CDR3 nucleotides: TGTGCCACCAGCGGTAGCGGGGGGGGCGATGAGCAGTTCTTC. The encoded protein is CATSGSGGGDEQFF. The chain joins TRBV15 to TRBJ2-1, with TRBD2 identical over 11 bases. J lost 8 bases, V lost 5 bases, and 5 bases had no gene match. This CDR3 is built from 14 residues. Germline CDR1 is LNHNV and CDR2 is YYDKDF (reference sequence).

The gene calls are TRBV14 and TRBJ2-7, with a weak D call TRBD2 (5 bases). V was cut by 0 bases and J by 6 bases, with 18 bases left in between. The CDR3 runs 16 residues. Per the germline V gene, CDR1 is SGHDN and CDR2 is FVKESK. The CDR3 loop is CASSQDSENIDGEQYF. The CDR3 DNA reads TGTGCCAGCAGCCAAGATAGCGAGAACATCGATGGCGAGCAGTACTTC. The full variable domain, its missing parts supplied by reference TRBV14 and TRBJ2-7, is EAGVTQFPSHSVIEKGQTVTLRCDPISGHDNLYWYRRVMGKEIKFLLHFVKESKQDESGMPNNRFLAERTGGTYSTLKVQPAELEDSGVYFCASSQDSENIDGEQYFGPGTRLTVT.

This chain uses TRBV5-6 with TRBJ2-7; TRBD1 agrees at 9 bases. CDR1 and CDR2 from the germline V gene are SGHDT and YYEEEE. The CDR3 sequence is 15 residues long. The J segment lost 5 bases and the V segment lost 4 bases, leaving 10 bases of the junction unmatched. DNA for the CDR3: TGTGCCAGCAGCCTAGGGACAGGGATGTTACACGAGCAGTACTTC. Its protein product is CASSLGTGMLHEQYF.

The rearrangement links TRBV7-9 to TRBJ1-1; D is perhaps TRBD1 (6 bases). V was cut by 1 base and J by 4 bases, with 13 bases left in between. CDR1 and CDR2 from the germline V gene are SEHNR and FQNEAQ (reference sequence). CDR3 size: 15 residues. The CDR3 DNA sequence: TGTGCCAGCAGCTTAGTTGGGCAGGGGCTCACTGAAGCTTTCTTT. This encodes CASSLVGQGLTEAFF.

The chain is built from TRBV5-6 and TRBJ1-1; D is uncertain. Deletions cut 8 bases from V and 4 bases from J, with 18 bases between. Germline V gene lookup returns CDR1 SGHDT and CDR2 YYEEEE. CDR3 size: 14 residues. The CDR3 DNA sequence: TGTGCCAGTAAACAAGGAAGGGAGAGCACTGAAGCTTTCTTT. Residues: CASKQGRESTEAFF.

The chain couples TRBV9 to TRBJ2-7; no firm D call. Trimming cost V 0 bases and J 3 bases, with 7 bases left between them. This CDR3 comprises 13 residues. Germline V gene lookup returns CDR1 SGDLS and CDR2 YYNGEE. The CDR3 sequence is CASSVDFSYEQYF. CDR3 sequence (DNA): TGTGCCAGCAGCGTAGATTTCAGCTACGAGCAGTACTTC. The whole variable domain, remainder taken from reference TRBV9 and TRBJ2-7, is DSGVTQTPKHLITATGQRVTLRCSPRSGDLSVYWYQQSLDQGLQFLIQYYNGEERAKGNILERFSAQQFPDLHSELNLSSLELGDSALYFCASSVDFSYEQYFGPGTRLTVT.

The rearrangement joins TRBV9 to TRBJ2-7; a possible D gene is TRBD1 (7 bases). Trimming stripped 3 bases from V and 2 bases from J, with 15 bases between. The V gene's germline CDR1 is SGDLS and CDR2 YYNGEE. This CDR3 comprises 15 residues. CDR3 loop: CASSEDRRGTYEQYF. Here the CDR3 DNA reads TGTGCCAGCAGCGAGGACAGGAGGGGAACCTACGAGCAGTACTTC. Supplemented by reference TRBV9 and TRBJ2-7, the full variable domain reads DSGVTQTPKHLITATGQRVTLRCSPRSGDLSVYWYQQSLDQGLQFLIQYYNGEERAKGNILERFSAQQFPDLHSELNLSSLELGDSALYFCASSEDRRGTYEQYFGPGTRLTVT.

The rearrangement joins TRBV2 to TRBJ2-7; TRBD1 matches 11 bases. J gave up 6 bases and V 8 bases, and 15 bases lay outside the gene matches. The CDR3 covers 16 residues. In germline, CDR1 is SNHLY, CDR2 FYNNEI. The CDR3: CASVGQGAIIASEQYF. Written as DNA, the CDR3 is TGTGCCAGCGTTGGACAGGGGGCTATAATAGCTTCCGAGCAGTACTTC.

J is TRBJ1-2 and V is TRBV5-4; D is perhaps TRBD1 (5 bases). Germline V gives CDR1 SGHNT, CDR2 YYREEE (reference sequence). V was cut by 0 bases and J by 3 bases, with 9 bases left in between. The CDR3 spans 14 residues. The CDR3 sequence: CASSLGGTDYGYTF. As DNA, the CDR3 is TGTGCCAGCAGCTTGGGGGGCACCGACTATGGCTACACCTTC.

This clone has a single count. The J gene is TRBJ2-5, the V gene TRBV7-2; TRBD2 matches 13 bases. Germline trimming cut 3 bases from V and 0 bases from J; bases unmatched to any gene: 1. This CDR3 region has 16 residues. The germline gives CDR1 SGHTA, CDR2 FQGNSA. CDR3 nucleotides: TGTGCCAGCAGCTTGACTAGCGGGGGGTACCAAGAGACCCAGTACTTC. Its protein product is CASSLTSGGYQETQYF.

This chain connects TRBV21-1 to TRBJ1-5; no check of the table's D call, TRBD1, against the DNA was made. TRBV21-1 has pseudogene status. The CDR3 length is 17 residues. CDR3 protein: CASSKVGCQGARQPQHF. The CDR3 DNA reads TGTGCCAGCAGCAAAGTAGGTTGCCAGGGGGCGCGACAGCCCCAGCATTTT.

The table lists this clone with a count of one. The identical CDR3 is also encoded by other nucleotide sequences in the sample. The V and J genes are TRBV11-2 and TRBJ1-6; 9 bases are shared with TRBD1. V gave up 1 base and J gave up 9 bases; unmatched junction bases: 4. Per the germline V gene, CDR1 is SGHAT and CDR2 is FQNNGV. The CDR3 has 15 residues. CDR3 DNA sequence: TGTGCCAGCAGCTTAGGACAGGGGGTGGGTTCACCCCTCCACTTT. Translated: CASSLGQGVGSPLHF.

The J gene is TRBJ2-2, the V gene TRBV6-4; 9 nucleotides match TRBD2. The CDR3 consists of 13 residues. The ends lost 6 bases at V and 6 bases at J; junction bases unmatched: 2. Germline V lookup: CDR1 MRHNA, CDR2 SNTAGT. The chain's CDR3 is CASSLAGSGELFF. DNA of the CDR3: TGTGCCAGCAGCCTAGCGGGGTCCGGGGAGCTGTTTTTT.

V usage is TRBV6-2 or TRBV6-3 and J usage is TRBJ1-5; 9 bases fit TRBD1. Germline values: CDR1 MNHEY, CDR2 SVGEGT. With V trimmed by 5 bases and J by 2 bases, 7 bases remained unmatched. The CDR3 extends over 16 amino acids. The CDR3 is CASSPIQGAGNQPQHF. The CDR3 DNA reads TGTGCCAGCAGTCCGATACAGGGGGCCGGCAATCAGCCCCAGCATTTT.

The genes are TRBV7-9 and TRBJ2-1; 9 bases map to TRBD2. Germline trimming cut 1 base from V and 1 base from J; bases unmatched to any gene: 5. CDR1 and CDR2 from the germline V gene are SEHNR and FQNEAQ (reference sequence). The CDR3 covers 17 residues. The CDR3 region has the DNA TGTGCCAGCAGCTTAGATGGAGCGGGGGGATCCTACAATGAGCAGTTCTTC. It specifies CASSLDGAGGSYNEQFF.

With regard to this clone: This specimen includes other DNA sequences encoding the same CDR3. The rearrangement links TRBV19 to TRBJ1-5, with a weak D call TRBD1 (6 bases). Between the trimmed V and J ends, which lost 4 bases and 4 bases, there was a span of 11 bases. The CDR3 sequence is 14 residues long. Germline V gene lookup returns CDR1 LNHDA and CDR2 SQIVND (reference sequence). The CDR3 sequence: CASSNGQTNQPQHF. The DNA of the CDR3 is TGTGCCAGTAGTAACGGACAGACAAATCAGCCCCAGCATTTT. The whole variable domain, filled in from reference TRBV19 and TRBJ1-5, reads DGGITQSPKYLFRKEGQNVTLSCEQNLNHDAMYWYRQDPGQGLRLIYYSQIVNDFQKGDIAEGYSVSREKKESFPLTVTSAQKNPTAFYLCASSNGQTNQPQHFGDGTRLSIL.

CDR3 coding DNA: TGTGCCAGCAGGCTTGGAGGGCAGGAGACCCAGTACTTC. Translated: CASRLGGQETQYF. V gene TRBV5-4 combines with J gene TRBJ2-5; tentative D call: TRBD2 (6 bases). CDR1 SGHNT and CDR2 YYREEE come from the germline V gene (reference sequence). V was shortened by 5 bases and J by 5 bases, with 13 bases between the two germline ends. There are 13 residues in the CDR3.

CDR3 bases: TGTGCCAGCAGCCCCGGGACAGGGGTCACAGATACGCAGTATTTT. This encodes CASSPGTGVTDTQYF. J is TRBJ2-3 and V is TRBV14; 10 nucleotides align to TRBD1. V was clipped by 4 bases and J by 2 bases; unmatched bases: 3. CDR3 length equals 15 residues. Germline V gene lookup returns CDR1 SGHDN and CDR2 FVKESK.

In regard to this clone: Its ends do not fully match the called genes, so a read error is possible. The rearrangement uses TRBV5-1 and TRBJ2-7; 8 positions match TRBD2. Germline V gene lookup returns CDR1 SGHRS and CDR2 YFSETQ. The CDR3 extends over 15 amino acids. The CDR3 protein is CARRGRAGGNYEQYF. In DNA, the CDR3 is TGCGCCCGCAGGGGCCGCGCGGGGGGAAACTACGAGCAGTACTTC.